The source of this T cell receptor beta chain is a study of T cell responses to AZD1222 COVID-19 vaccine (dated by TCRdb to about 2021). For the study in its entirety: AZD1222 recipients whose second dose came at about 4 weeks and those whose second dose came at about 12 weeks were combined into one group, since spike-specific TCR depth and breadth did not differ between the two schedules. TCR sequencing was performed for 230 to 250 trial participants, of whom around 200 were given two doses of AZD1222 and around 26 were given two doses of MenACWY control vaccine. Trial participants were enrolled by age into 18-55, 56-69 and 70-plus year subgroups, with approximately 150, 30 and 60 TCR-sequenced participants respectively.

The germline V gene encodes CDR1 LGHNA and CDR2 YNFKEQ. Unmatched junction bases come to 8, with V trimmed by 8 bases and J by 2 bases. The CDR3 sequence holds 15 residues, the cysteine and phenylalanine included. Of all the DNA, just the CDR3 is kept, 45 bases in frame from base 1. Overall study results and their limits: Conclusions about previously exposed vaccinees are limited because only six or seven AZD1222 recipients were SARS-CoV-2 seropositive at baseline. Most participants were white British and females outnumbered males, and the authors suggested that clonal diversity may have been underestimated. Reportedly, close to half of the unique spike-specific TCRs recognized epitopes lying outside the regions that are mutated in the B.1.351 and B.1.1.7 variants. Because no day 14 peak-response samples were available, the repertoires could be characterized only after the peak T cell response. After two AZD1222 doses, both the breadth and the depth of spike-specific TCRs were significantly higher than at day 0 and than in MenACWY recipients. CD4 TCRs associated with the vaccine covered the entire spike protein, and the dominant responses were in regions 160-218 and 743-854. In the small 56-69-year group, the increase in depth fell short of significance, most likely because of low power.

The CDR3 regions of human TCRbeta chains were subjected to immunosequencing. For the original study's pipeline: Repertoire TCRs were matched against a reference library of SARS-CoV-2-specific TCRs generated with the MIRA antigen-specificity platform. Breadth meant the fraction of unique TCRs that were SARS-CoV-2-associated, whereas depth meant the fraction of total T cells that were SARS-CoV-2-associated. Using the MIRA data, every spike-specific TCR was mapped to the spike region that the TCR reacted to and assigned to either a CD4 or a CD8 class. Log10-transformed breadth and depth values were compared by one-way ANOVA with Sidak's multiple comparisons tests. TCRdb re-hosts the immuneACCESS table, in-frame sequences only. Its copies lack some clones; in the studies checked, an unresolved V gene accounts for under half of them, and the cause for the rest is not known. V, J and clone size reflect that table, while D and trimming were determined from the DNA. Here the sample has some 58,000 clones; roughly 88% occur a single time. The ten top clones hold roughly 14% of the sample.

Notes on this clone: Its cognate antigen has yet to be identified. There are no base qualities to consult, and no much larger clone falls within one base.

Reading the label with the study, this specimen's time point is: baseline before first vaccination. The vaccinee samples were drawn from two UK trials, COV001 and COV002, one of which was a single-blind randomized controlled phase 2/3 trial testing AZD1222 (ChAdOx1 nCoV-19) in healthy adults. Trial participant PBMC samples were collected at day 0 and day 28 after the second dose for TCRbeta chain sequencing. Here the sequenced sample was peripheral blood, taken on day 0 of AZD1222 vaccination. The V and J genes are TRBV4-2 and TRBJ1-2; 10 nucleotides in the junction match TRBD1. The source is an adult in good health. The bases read TGTGCCAGCTCCGCCGACAGGGGGCTAAACTATGGCTACACCTTC. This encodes CASSADRGLNYGYTF.